This TCR beta chain was captured by sequencing in a study of T cells in Graves' hyperthyroidism and ophthalmopathy. From RNA transcripts, TCR beta CDR3 regions were amplified. HTBI primers were employed in a first-round RT-PCR of the TCR CDR3. TCRdb reanalysed the multiplex PCR reads using MiXCR and keeps one entry per CDR3 protein. The sample has approximately 300,000 distinct CDR3 sequences, more than 15% seen once; the top ten hold around 61%. The CDR3 is 16 residues long. From germline, CDR1 is MNHEY and CDR2 SVGEGT. Trimming cost V 0 bases and J 0 bases, with 10 bases left between them. In this sample, this clonotype turned up many times.

This chain joins TRBV6-2 or TRBV6-3 and TRBJ2-3, with a possible D match to TRBD1 (5 bases). The origin of this receptor is a woman in her fifties or sixties with Graves' ophthalmopathy. What was sequenced was blood. CDR3 nucleotide sequence: TGTGCCAGCAGTTACTCGAGGACATCGAGCACAGATACGCAGTATTTT. This sequence encodes CASSYSRTSSTDTQYF.